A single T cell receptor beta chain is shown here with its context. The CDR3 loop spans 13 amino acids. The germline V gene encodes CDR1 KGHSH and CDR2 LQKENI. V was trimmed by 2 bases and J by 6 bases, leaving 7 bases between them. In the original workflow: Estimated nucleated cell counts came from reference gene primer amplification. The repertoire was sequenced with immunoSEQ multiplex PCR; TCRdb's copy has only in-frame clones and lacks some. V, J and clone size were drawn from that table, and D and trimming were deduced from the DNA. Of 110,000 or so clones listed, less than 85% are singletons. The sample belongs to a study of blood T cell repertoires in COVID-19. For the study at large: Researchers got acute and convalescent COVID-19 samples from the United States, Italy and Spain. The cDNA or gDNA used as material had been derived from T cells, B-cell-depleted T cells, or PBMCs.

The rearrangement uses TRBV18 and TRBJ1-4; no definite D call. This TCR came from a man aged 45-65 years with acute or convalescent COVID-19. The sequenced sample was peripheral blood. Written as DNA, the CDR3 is TGTGCCAGCTCACCATCCCCCTATGAAAAACTGTTTTTT. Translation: CASSPSPYEKLFF.